A single sample gave rise to the 14 T cell receptor beta chains below, sequenced in a study of cytomegalovirus exposure and HLA in healthy donors. The assay was immunoSEQ multiplex PCR, and TCRdb's table has in-frame clones only and misses some. The profile shows 110,000 or so clones, approximately 94% of them singletons. Sequencing was done on a sample of PBMCs. The source is a woman aged 18-29 years in good health and CMV-seronegative.

The chain combines TRBV28 with TRBJ1-2; no reliable D call. The CDR3 has 13 residues. Germline V gene lookup returns CDR1 MDHEN and CDR2 SYDVKM. V was shortened by 11 bases and J by 0 bases, with 13 bases between the two germline ends. CDR3 nucleotide sequence: TGTGCCGGAGGGAGACAAGCTAACTATGGCTACACCTTC. It specifies CAGGRQANYGYTF.

The chain carries TRBV28 and TRBJ2-2; 9 bases map to TRBD1. J was trimmed by 3 bases and V by 1 base; bases with no gene match: 3. This CDR3 region has 16 residues. Germline CDR1 is MDHEN and CDR2 is SYDVKM. The CDR3 nucleotides are TGTGCCAGCAGTTTATATCGGACAGGGGACACCGGGGAGCTGTTTTTT. It encodes CASSLYRTGDTGELFF. The full variable domain, its missing parts supplied by reference TRBV28 and TRBJ2-2, is DVKVTQSSRYLVKRTGEKVFLECVQDMDHENMFWYRQDPGLGLRLIYFSYDVKMKEKGDIPEGYSVSREKKERFSLILESASTNQTSMYLCASSLYRTGDTGELFFGEGSRLTVL.

V usage is TRBV19 and J usage is TRBJ1-2; 8 nucleotides align to TRBD1. The CDR3 is 17 amino acids. Germline V lookup: CDR1 LNHDA, CDR2 SQIVND (reference sequence). V trimming: 4 bases; J trimming: 3 bases; junction bases outside the gene matches: 13. The CDR3 sequence is CASSTTNSDRAYYGYTF. The CDR3 bases are TGTGCCAGTAGTACCACGAATTCGGACAGGGCATACTATGGCTACACCTTC. The variable domain in full, with the rest retrieved from reference TRBV19 and TRBJ1-2, is DGGITQSPKYLFRKEGQNVTLSCEQNLNHDAMYWYRQDPGQGLRLIYYSQIVNDFQKGDIAEGYSVSREKKESFPLTVTSAQKNPTAFYLCASSTTNSDRAYYGYTFGSGTRLTVV.

For the CDR3, the DNA is TGTGCCAGCAGTGAATCTGTTACTAGCGGACGCTCCTACAATGAGCAGTTCTTC. It encodes CASSESVTSGRSYNEQFF. The V gene is TRBV6-1, the J gene TRBJ2-1; 8 nucleotides line up with TRBD2. Germline CDR1 reads MNHNS; CDR2 reads SASEGT. The V segment lost 2 bases and the J segment 0 bases; nucleotides outside the gene matches: 9. The CDR3 consists of 18 residues.

The chain links TRBV9 to TRBJ1-6; D uncertain. V lost 0 bases, J lost 6 bases, and 4 bases lay in between. Germline V CDR1 and CDR2: SGDLS, YYNGEE. The CDR3 is 13 amino acids. In DNA form, the CDR3 reads TGTGCCAGCAGCGTAGAGAGTAATTCACCCCTCCACTTT. Its protein is CASSVESNSPLHF. Looking up the rest from reference TRBV9 and TRBJ1-6 gives the full variable domain: DSGVTQTPKHLITATGQRVTLRCSPRSGDLSVYWYQQSLDQGLQFLIQYYNGEERAKGNILERFSAQQFPDLHSELNLSSLELGDSALYFCASSVESNSPLHFGNGTRLTVT.

This sequence joins TRBV4-3 and TRBJ1-5; D possibly corresponds to TRBD1 (6 bases). The V end lost 4 bases, the J end lost 6 bases, and 16 bases lay between the germline ends. This CDR3 is built from 15 residues. In germline, CDR1 is LGHNA, CDR2 YSLEER. DNA for the CDR3: TGCGCCAGCAGCCGCTCGACAGGTTGGGGTCAGCCCCAGCATTTT. This encodes CASSRSTGWGQPQHF.

This chain joins TRBV7-2 and TRBJ2-5, with TRBD2 matching over 9 bases. V lost 5 bases and J lost 1; bases outside the gene matches: 8. Per germline, CDR1 SGHTA and CDR2 FQGNSA. This CDR3 has 16 amino acids. CDR3 loop: CASSEPGLAFQETQYF. In DNA, the CDR3 is TGTGCCAGCAGCGAACCGGGACTAGCTTTCCAAGAGACCCAGTACTTC.

V is TRBV19 and J is TRBJ2-7; 10 bases map to TRBD1. The V gene end was trimmed by 3 bases and the J gene end by 2 bases; junction bases not matched to a gene: 4. From germline, CDR1 is LNHDA and CDR2 SQIVND (reference sequence). The CDR3 sequence is 15 residues long. CDR3 amino acids: CASSIRDRGAYEQYF. The CDR3 nucleotides read TGTGCCAGTAGTATTAGGGACAGGGGAGCCTACGAGCAGTACTTC. The variable domain in full, with the rest retrieved from reference TRBV19 and TRBJ2-7, is DGGITQSPKYLFRKEGQNVTLSCEQNLNHDAMYWYRQDPGQGLRLIYYSQIVNDFQKGDIAEGYSVSREKKESFPLTVTSAQKNPTAFYLCASSIRDRGAYEQYFGPGTRLTVT.

The rearrangement joins TRBV30 to TRBJ2-1, with 7 nucleotides matching TRBD2. Looked up from germline, CDR1 is GTSNPN and CDR2 is SVGIG (reference sequence). Unmatched junction bases numbered 5, after V lost 0 bases and J lost 3 bases. The CDR3 sequence is 15 residues long. For the CDR3, the DNA is TGTGCCTGGAGTGTCCCCGGGGGGATCTACAATGAGCAGTTCTTC. This translates into CAWSVPGGIYNEQFF.

J is TRBJ1-6 and V is TRBV28; the D is unclear. The CDR3 runs 16 residues. Trimming left V 6 bases short and J 0 bases short, with 12 bases between. Per the germline V gene, CDR1 is MDHEN and CDR2 is SYDVKM. The CDR3 bases are TGTGCCAGCAGAACCGCGGGGAGCTCCTATAATTCACCCCTCCACTTT. Residues: CASRTAGSSYNSPLHF.

Comment on this clone: A read error may account for a junction end that differs from germline. This sequence joins TRBV25-1 and TRBJ1-6; D perhaps matches TRBD1 (5 bases). The V gene's germline CDR1 is MGHDK and CDR2 SYGVNS. The CDR3 spans 18 residues. CDR3 loop: CASSESQGRTLYDSPLHF. The CDR3 DNA is TGTGCCAGCAGTGAATCCCAGGGCCGAACTCTCTATGATTCACCCCTCCACTTT. Variable domain in full (rest from reference TRBV25-1 and TRBJ1-6): EADIYQTPRYLVIGTGKKITLECSQTMGHDKMYWYQQDPGMELHLIHYSYGVNSTEKGDLSSESTVSRIRTEHFPLTLESARPSHTSQYLCASSESQGRTLYDSPLHFGNGTRLTVT.

CDR3 in amino acids: CASSLTGSTYNEQFF. The CDR3 DNA sequence: TGTGCCAGCAGTCTAACAGGGTCCACCTACAATGAGCAGTTCTTC. The chain links TRBV19 to TRBJ2-1; a possible D gene is TRBD1 (6 bases). The germline V gene encodes CDR1 LNHDA and CDR2 SQIVND (reference sequence). The CDR3 consists of 15 residues. V was pared by 9 bases and J by 2 bases, with 17 bases between.

V is TRBV28 and J is TRBJ1-6; 12 nucleotides match TRBD1. Trimming removed 1 base from V and 7 bases from J; junction bases left unmatched: 5. This CDR3 has 17 residues. Germline V gives CDR1 MDHEN, CDR2 SYDVKM. The CDR3 sequence: CASSLLGQGARNSPLHF. The CDR3 DNA reads TGTGCCAGCAGTTTATTGGGACAGGGGGCGCGGAATTCACCCCTCCACTTT.

The chain links TRBV11-2 to TRBJ1-5, with D possibly TRBD1 on 6 matching bases. The germline V and J ends were trimmed by 2 bases and 3 bases, with 11 bases remaining between them. This CDR3 region has 15 residues. From germline, CDR1 is SGHAT and CDR2 FQNNGV. CDR3 sequence: CASSLYGQLNQPQHF. The CDR3 coding sequence is TGTGCCAGCAGCTTATACGGACAGCTCAATCAGCCCCAGCATTTT. Supplemented by reference TRBV11-2 and TRBJ1-5, the full variable domain reads EAGVAQSPRYKIIEKRQSVAFWCNPISGHATLYWYQQILGQGPKLLIQFQNNGVVDDSQLPKDRFSAERLKGVDSTLKIQPAKLEDSAVYLCASSLYGQLNQPQHFGDGTRLSIL.